The present entry profiles one TCR beta chain with its context. V was cut by 5 bases and J by 2 bases, with 10 bases left in between. Germline CDR1 is MNHEY and CDR2 is SVGEGT. This CDR3 spans 13 amino acids. In the authors' workflow: Amplifying reference gene primers gave estimates of nucleated cell counts. Assay used: immunoSEQ multiplex PCR; TCRdb lists only in-frame clones, some missing. V and J calls plus clone size are reproduced from that table; the DNA served to infer D and trimming. Among 130,000 to 150,000 clones listed, 80% to 90% were seen once. The source of the sample is a study of blood T cell repertoires in COVID-19. About the research overall: The study drew acute and convalescent COVID-19 samples from the United States, Italy and Spain. T cells, B-cell-depleted T cells, or PBMCs provided the cDNA or gDNA that served as material.

The chain links TRBV6-2 or TRBV6-3 to TRBJ2-7; D uncertain. The TCR sequence derives from a woman aged 45-60 years in a cohort sampled during active or convalescent COVID-19. The sequenced sample was peripheral blood. The chain's CDR3 is CASSKDITYEQYF. The CDR3, as DNA: TGTGCCAGCAGTAAAGACATAACCTACGAGCAGTACTTC.